Below are 28 T cell receptor beta chains sequenced from a single sample in a study of blood T cells in healthy people across ages. A second about 7 to 11 cycle PCR used barcoded and J-beta primers. TCRdb re-called the 5' RACE reads through MiXCR, storing one row per CDR3 protein. There are about 1.4 million distinct CDR3 sequences in the sample; roughly 60% occur only once, and about 6.7% lies in the top ten. Sample: blood. The origin of the receptors is a man between 18 and 35 years old in good health.

The chain is built from TRBV4-3 and TRBJ2-7, with D possibly called TRBD1 or TRBD2 (5 bases each). The V gene's germline CDR1 is LGHNA and CDR2 YSLEER. The V end was cut by 0 bases, the J end by 2 bases, with 17 bases between. The CDR3 has 17 residues. CDR3: CASSQDKVGTATYEQYF. CDR3 DNA sequence: TGCGCCAGCAGCCAAGATAAGGTCGGGACGGCCACCTACGAGCAGTACTTC.

The chain links TRBV29-1 to TRBJ2-1; D is uncertain. Germline V gives CDR1 SQVTM, CDR2 ANQGSEA. There are 11 residues in the CDR3. Between the trimmed V and J ends, which lost 6 bases and 7 bases, there was a span of 10 bases. The CDR3 DNA reads as TGCAGCGTATATATGGGGAATGAGCAGTTCTTC. This gives the protein CSVYMGNEQFF.

This clonotype was counted ten times or more. V and J are TRBV10-3 and TRBJ2-3; 8 nucleotides line up with TRBD1. J gave up 4 bases and V 4 bases, and 7 bases lay outside the gene matches. Germline loops: CDR1 ENHRY, CDR2 SYGVKD. This CDR3 region has 15 residues. In nucleotides, the CDR3 is TGTGCCATCAGTGCGGCAGGGGGCGCCGCAGATACGCAGTATTTT. This sequence encodes CAISAAGGAADTQYF.

The chain is built from TRBV6-5 and TRBJ1-6; D perhaps matches TRBD1 (5 bases). Between the trimmed V and J ends, which lost 0 bases and 6 bases, there was a span of 12 bases. The germline V gene encodes CDR1 MNHEY and CDR2 SVGAGI. CDR3 length: 16 amino acids. The CDR3 DNA reads TGTGCCAGCAGTTACTCGCCCGCGGGGCTTAATTCACCCCTCCACTTT. This encodes CASSYSPAGLNSPLHF.

V and J are TRBV7-9 and TRBJ1-6; D is unresolved. The CDR3 consists of 15 residues. The V and J ends lost 1 base and 9 bases respectively, with 13 bases between them. Germline loops: CDR1 SEHNR, CDR2 FQNEAQ (reference sequence). Here the CDR3 DNA reads TGTGCCAGCAGCTTAGGGGGATCCAAAGGTTCACCCCTCCACTTT. Its translation is CASSLGGSKGSPLHF. Full variable domain (missing parts from reference TRBV7-9 and TRBJ1-6): DTGVSQNPRHKITKRGQNVTFRCDPISEHNRLYWYRQTLGQGPEFLTYFQNEAQLEKSRLLSDRFSAERPKGSFSTLEIQRTEQGDSAMYLCASSLGGSKGSPLHFGNGTRLTVT.

The J gene is TRBJ2-3, the V gene TRBV30; 8 nucleotides align to TRBD2. V lost 0 bases, J lost 11 bases, and 13 bases stayed unmatched. CDR1 and CDR2 (germline): GTSNPN, SVGIG (reference sequence). The length of the CDR3 is 15 residues. CDR3: CAWSVRLAGGQGQYF. The CDR3 DNA reads as TGTGCCTGGAGTGTAAGGCTAGCGGGCGGGCAAGGGCAGTATTTT.

The V gene is TRBV9, the J gene TRBJ2-3, with 7 bases that match TRBD2. V shed 4 bases and J 5 bases; nucleotides not matched to a gene: 10. From germline, CDR1 is SGDLS and CDR2 YYNGEE. This CDR3 region has 15 residues. The CDR3 loop is CASSPPWGEGDTQYF. Written as DNA, the CDR3 is TGTGCCAGCAGCCCCCCGTGGGGGGAGGGAGATACGCAGTATTTT.

This clonotype was counted a few times. This chain joins TRBV6-2 or TRBV6-3 and TRBJ2-7; tentative D call: TRBD2 (7 bases). The V and J ends lost 5 bases and 4 bases respectively, with 12 bases between them. Looked up from germline, CDR1 is MNHEY and CDR2 is SVGEGT. The CDR3 is 13 amino acids. The CDR3 loop is CASSGGGEYEQYF. Here the CDR3 DNA reads TGTGCCAGCAGTGGGGGGGGCGAATACGAGCAGTACTTC.

This clonotype was counted only a few times. This chain connects TRBV20-1 to TRBJ2-7, with unresolved D. The CDR3 length is 13 residues. Germline CDR1 and CDR2: DFQATT and SNEGSKA (reference sequence). The ends were cut back, 5 bases at V and 2 bases at J, with 13 bases in the middle. The DNA of the CDR3 is TGCAGTGCTGCCGGATTCAAACCCTACGAGCAGTACTTC. This gives the protein CSAAGFKPYEQYF.

The chain's CDR3 is CASLQIRVTNTEAFF. The CDR3 DNA sequence: TGTGCCAGCCTCCAGATCCGTGTGACGAACACTGAAGCTTTCTTT. The chain links TRBV12-3 or TRBV12-4 to TRBJ1-1; D call uncertain. The V end lost 8 bases, the J end lost 1 base, and 17 bases lay between the germline ends. There are 15 residues in the CDR3.

The chain employs TRBV5-8 and TRBJ1-6; a weak D match, TRBD1 (6 bases). This CDR3 contains 15 residues. The V and J ends lost 4 bases and 4 bases respectively, with 12 bases between them. Germline loops: CDR1 SGHTS, CDR2 YDEGEE. The chain's CDR3 is CASSLGAIYNSPLHF. The CDR3 nucleotides are TGTGCCAGCAGCCTGGGGGCTATTTATAATTCACCCCTCCACTTT.

This chain connects TRBV20-1 to TRBJ2-1; TRBD2 agrees at 8 bases. Trimming took 3 bases from V and 8 from J; bases not matched to a gene: 12. Germline CDR1 and CDR2: DFQATT and SNEGSKA (reference sequence). This CDR3 has 15 amino acids. CDR3 sequence (DNA): TGCAGTGCTAGGGTGTCGGCGGGAGGTGTCCATGAGCAGTTCTTC. Translation: CSARVSAGGVHEQFF.

V gene TRBV30 combines with J gene TRBJ2-7; TRBD2 might be the D (5 bases). Trimming shortened V by 4 bases and J by 6 bases, and 16 bases separated the two germline ends. CDR3 length equals 13 residues. CDR1 and CDR2 from the germline V gene are GTSNPN and SVGIG (reference sequence). CDR3 amino acids: CAWTVGVPSEQYF. The CDR3 DNA is TGTGCCTGGACGGTGGGAGTCCCCTCCGAGCAGTACTTC.

The chain links TRBV7-9 to TRBJ1-6; a weak D match, TRBD1 (5 bases). The V gene's germline CDR1 is SEHNR and CDR2 FQNEAQ (reference sequence). This CDR3 is built from 13 residues. The germline V and J ends were trimmed by 5 bases and 14 bases, with 16 bases remaining between them. The CDR3 loop reads CASSPDTEGTLHF. CDR3 bases: TGTGCCAGCAGCCCGGACACAGAGGGCACCCTCCACTTT.

J is TRBJ1-4 and V is TRBV5-6; D gene uncertain. Germline CDR1 SGHDT, CDR2 YYEEEE. This CDR3 is built from 15 residues. V lost 1 base and J 3 bases, leaving 10 bases between the germline ends. CDR3: CASSLYGRPNEKLFF. The DNA of the CDR3 is TGTGCCAGCAGCTTGTACGGGCGTCCTAATGAAAAACTGTTTTTT.

As for this clonotype: One end of the junction fails to match germline, which may point to a read error. The V gene is TRBV29-1, the J gene TRBJ2-1; D remains ambiguous. The CDR3 has 16 amino acids. Looked up from germline, CDR1 is SQVTM and CDR2 is ANQGSEA. The CDR3 bases are TGCGGCGTTGACACTAAGGCGCCTTCACATGGCAATGAGCAGTTCTTC. It specifies CGVDTKAPSHGNEQFF.

The V gene is TRBV7-9, the J gene TRBJ2-1; D is unclear. Germline V CDR1 and CDR2: SEHNR, FQNEAQ (reference sequence). The V gene lost 5 bases and the J gene lost 10 bases, with 12 bases spanning the gap. The CDR3 consists of 12 residues. CDR3 nucleotide sequence: TGTGCCAGCAGCATACCCTCTCACGAGCAGTTCTTC. Its protein product is CASSIPSHEQFF.

This clonotype was detected only a few times. V is TRBV6-5 and J is TRBJ1-4; 8 bases line up with TRBD1. The CDR3 covers 14 residues. With V trimmed by 6 bases and J by 6 bases, 6 bases remained unmatched. Germline V gene data show CDR1 as MNHEY and CDR2 as SVGAGI. The CDR3 reads CASRNRGSYEKLFF. DNA for the CDR3: TGTGCCAGCAGGAACAGGGGGAGTTATGAAAAACTGTTTTTT.

The chain joins TRBV15 to TRBJ2-1, with D hard to call. Per germline, CDR1 LNHNV and CDR2 YYDKDF (reference sequence). V dropped 0 bases and J dropped 1 base, with 10 bases sitting between them. CDR3 length equals 16 residues. This CDR3 reads CATSRDLGVSYNEQFF. CDR3 sequence (DNA): TGTGCCACCAGCAGAGATCTTGGGGTTTCCTACAATGAGCAGTTCTTC. Complete variable domain (other parts from reference TRBV15 and TRBJ2-1): DAMVIQNPRYQVTQFGKPVTLSCSQTLNHNVMYWYQQKSSQAPKLLFHYYDKDFNNEADTPDNFQSRRPNTSFCFLDIRSPGLGDTAMYLCATSRDLGVSYNEQFFGPGTRLTVL.

V usage is TRBV29-1 and J usage is TRBJ2-6; no definite D call. The CDR3 consists of 11 residues. Trimming removed 0 bases from V and 13 bases from J, with 7 bases in between. CDR1 SQVTM and CDR2 ANQGSEA come from the germline V gene. For the CDR3, the DNA is TGCAGCGTTGAAGATCTAGGGGTCCTGACTTTC. Encoded protein: CSVEDLGVLTF.

J is TRBJ2-7 and V is TRBV27; 10 bases are a match to TRBD1. This CDR3 is 14 amino acids long. Trimming cost V 0 bases and J 4 bases; bases outside gene matches: 0. Germline values: CDR1 MNHEY, CDR2 SMNVEV (reference sequence). CDR3 amino acids: CASSLSDRGYEQYF. In DNA, the CDR3 is TGTGCCAGCAGTTTATCGGACAGGGGGTACGAGCAGTACTTC.

V gene TRBV11-2 combines with J gene TRBJ1-1; D gene unclear. The V gene lost 1 base and the J gene lost 1 base, with 13 bases spanning the gap. CDR3 size: 16 residues. Germline V CDR1 and CDR2: SGHAT, FQNNGV. The chain's CDR3 is CASSLGGWGGNTEAFF. CDR3 in DNA: TGTGCCAGCAGCTTAGGGGGATGGGGAGGGAACACTGAAGCTTTCTTT.

V and J are TRBV5-1 and TRBJ1-1, with 10 positions matching TRBD1. CDR1 SGHRS and CDR2 YFSETQ come from the germline V gene. V shed 4 bases, J shed 4 bases, and the junction held 7 bases outside the gene matches. This CDR3 is 15 amino acids long. CDR3 bases: TGCGCCAGCAGCCCAACGAGGACAGGGGGCACTGAAGCTTTCTTT. This gives the protein CASSPTRTGGTEAFF. The full variable domain, completed using reference TRBV5-1 and TRBJ1-1, is KAGVTQTPRYLIKTRGQQVTLSCSPISGHRSVSWYQQTPGQGLQFLFEYFSETQRNKGNFPGRFSGRQFSNSRSEMNVSTLELGDSALYLCASSPTRTGGTEAFFGQGTRLTVV.

In regard to this clonotype: Possible read error: a much larger clone is one base away. The V call is TRBV29-1, the J call TRBJ1-4; D is unclear. V was cut by 0 bases and J by 8 bases, with 10 bases left in between. The CDR3 totals 13 residues. Germline V CDR1 and CDR2: SQVTM, ANQGSEA. CDR3: CSVEETLGEKLFF. CDR3 in DNA: TGCAGCGTTGAAGAGACATTGGGGGAAAAACTGTTTTTT.

The genes are TRBV4-3 and TRBJ1-2; possibly TRBD1 for D (5 bases). V was pared by 6 bases and J by 4 bases, with 21 bases between. From germline, CDR1 is LGHNA and CDR2 YSLEER. This CDR3 region has 16 residues. The CDR3: CASSHEGWKGIYGYTF. The CDR3, as DNA: TGCGCCAGCAGTCACGAGGGGTGGAAGGGGATCTATGGCTACACCTTC.

This clonotype came up once. The chain combines TRBV27 with TRBJ2-7; perhaps TRBD1 as D (5 bases). The V end lost 11 bases, the J end lost 1 base, and 9 bases lay between the germline ends. The CDR3 loop spans 11 amino acids. Germline V gene sequence: CDR1 MNHEY, CDR2 SMNVEV (reference sequence). In DNA form, the CDR3 reads TGTGCCGCAAGGGGATCCTACGAGCAGTACTTC. Its translation: CAARGSYEQYF.

Worth noting for this clonotype: A much larger clone lies one base from this, so it may be a read error. The chain couples TRBV10-3 to TRBJ2-6; D gene uncertain. Germline V gene lookup returns CDR1 ENHRY and CDR2 SYGVKD. There are 13 residues in the CDR3. Trimming shortened V by 3 bases and J by 2 bases, and 2 bases separated the two germline ends. The CDR3 loop reads CAISDTGANVLTF. The DNA for the CDR3 is TGTGCCATCAGTGACACTGGGGCCAACGTCCTGACTTTC.

There are a few counts of this clonotype. The rearrangement links TRBV13 to TRBJ2-3, with 10 positions matching TRBD1. Trimming at V came to 1 base and at J to 4 bases, leaving 8 bases not matched to a gene. This CDR3 comprises 17 residues. Germline V gene lookup returns CDR1 PRHDT and CDR2 FYEKMQ (reference sequence). CDR3 in amino acids: CASSLERTGGSPDTQYF. The CDR3 nucleotides read TGTGCCAGCAGCTTAGAACGGACAGGGGGGTCCCCAGATACGCAGTATTTT.